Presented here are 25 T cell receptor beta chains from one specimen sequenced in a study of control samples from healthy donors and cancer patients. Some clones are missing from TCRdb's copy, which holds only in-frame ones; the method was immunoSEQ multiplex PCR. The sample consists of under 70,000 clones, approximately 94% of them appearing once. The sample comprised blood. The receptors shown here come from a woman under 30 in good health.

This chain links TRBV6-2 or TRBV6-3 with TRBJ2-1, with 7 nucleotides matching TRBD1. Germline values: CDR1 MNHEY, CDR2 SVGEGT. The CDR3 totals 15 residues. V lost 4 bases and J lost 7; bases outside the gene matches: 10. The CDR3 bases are TGTGCCAGCAGTTTAGGACAGGCGAAAAATAATGAGCAGTTCTTC. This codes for CASSLGQAKNNEQFF.

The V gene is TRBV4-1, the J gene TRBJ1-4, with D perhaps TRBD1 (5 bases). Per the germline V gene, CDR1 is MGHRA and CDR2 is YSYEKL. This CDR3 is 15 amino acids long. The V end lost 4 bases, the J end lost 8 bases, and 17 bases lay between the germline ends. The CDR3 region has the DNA TGCGCCAGCAGCCCGTCCCGAGGAGGGGAGGAAAAACTGTTTTTT. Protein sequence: CASSPSRGGEEKLFF.

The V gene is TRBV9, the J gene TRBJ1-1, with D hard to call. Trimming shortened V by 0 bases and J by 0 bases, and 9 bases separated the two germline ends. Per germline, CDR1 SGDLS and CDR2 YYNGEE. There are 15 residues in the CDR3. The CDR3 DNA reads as TGTGCCAGCAGCGTAGTAGCCCAGTTGAACACTGAAGCTTTCTTT. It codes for CASSVVAQLNTEAFF.

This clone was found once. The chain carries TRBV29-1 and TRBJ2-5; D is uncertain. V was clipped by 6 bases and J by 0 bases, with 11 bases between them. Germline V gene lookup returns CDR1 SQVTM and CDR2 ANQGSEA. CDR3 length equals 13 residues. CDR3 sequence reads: CSVLSGDQETQYF. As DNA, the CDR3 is TGCAGCGTGTTATCAGGAGACCAAGAGACCCAGTACTTC.

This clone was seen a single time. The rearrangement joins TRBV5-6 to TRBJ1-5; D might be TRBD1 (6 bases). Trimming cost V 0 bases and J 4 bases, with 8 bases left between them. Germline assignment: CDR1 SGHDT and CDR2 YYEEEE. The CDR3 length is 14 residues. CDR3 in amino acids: CASSLGGANQPQHF. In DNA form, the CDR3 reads TGTGCCAGCAGCTTGGGGGGGGCAAATCAGCCCCAGCATTTT.

DNA of the CDR3: TGTGCCAGCAGTTACGTATCCGGACTCGCCTCTGGGGCCAACGTCCTGACTTTC. Translating gives CASSYVSGLASGANVLTF. The rearrangement links TRBV6-2 or TRBV6-3 to TRBJ2-6; tentatively, D is TRBD2 (5 bases). Germline CDR1 and CDR2: MNHEY and SVGEGT. The CDR3 has 18 amino acids. V was clipped by 2 bases and J by 0 bases, with 14 bases between them.

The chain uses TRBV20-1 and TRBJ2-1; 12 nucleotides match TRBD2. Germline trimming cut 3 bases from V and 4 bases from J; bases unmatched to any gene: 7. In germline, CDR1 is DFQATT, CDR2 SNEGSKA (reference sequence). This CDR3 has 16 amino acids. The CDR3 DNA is TGCAGTGCTAGTGGCACCGGGACTAGCGGGTACAATGAGCAGTTCTTC. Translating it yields CSASGTGTSGYNEQFF.

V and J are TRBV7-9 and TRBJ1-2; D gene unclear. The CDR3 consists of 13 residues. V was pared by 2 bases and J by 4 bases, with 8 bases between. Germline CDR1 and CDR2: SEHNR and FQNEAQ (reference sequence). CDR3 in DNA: TGTGCCAGCAGCTTATCAATGGGCTATGGCTACACCTTC. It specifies CASSLSMGYGYTF. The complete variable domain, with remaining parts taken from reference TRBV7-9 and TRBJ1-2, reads DTGVSQNPRHKITKRGQNVTFRCDPISEHNRLYWYRQTLGQGPEFLTYFQNEAQLEKSRLLSDRFSAERPKGSFSTLEIQRTEQGDSAMYLCASSLSMGYGYTFGSGTRLTVV.

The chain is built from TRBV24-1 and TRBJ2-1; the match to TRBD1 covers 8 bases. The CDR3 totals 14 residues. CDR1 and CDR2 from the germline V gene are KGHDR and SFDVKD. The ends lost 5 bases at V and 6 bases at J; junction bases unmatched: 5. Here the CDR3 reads CATSGTGGANEQFF. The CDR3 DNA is TGTGCCACCAGTGGTACAGGGGGTGCCAATGAGCAGTTCTTC.

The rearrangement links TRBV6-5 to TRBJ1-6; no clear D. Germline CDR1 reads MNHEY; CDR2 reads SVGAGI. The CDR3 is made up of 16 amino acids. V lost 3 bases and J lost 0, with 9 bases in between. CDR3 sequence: CASSYRESSYNSPLHF. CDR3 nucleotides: TGTGCCAGCAGTTATCGGGAGAGCTCCTATAATTCACCCCTCCACTTT.

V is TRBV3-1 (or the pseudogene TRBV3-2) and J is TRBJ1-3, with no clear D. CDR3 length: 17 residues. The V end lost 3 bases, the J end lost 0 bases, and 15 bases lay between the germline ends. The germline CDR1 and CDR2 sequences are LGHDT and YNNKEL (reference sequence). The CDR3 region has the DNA TGTGCCAGCAGCCAGATGCTGGCCGGGAGCTCTGGAAACACCATATATTTT. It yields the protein CASSQMLAGSSGNTIYF.

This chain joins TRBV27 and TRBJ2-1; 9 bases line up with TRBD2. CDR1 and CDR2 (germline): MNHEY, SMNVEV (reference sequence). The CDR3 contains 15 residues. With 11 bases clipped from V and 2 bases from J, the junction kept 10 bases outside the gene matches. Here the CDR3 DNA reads TGTGCCGCCGGTGTGGGCGGGGGGGCCTACAATGAGCAGTTCTTC. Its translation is CAAGVGGGAYNEQFF.

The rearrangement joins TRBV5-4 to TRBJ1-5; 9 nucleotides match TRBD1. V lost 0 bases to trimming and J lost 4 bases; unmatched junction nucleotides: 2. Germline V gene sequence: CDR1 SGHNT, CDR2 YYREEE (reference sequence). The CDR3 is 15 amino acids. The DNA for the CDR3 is TGTGCCAGCAGCTTGGGGACAGGGGATAATCAGCCCCAGCATTTT. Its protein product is CASSLGTGDNQPQHF. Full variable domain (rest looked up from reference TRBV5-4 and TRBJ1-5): ETGVTQSPTHLIKTRGQQVTLRCSSQSGHNTVSWYQQALGQGPQFIFQYYREEENGRGNFPPRFSGLQFPNYSSELNVNALELDDSALYLCASSLGTGDNQPQHFGDGTRLSIL.

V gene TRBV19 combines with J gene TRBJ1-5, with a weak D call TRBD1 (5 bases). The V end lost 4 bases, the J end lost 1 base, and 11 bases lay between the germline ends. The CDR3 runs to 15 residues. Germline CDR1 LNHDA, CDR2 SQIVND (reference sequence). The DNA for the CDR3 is TGTGCCAGTAGTAAAGGGGTTAGGAGCAATCAGCCCCAGCATTTT. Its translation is CASSKGVRSNQPQHF.

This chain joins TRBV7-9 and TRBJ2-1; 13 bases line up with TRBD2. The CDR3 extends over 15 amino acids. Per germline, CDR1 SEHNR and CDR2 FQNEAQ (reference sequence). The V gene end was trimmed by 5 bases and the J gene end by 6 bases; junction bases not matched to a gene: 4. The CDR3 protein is CASSPRLAGGNEQFF. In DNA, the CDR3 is TGTGCCAGCAGCCCTAGACTAGCGGGGGGCAATGAGCAGTTCTTC.

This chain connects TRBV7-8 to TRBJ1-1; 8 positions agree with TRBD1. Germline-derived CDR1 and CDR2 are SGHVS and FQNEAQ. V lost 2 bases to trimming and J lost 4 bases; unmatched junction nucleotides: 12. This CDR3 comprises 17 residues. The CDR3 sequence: CASSLTWTGMLGTEAFF. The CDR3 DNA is TGTGCCAGCAGCTTAACCTGGACAGGGATGCTTGGCACTGAAGCTTTCTTT.

The CDR3 DNA reads TGCGCCAGCAGCTTGGCAGGGGGCGTTTTCTACGAGCAGTACTTC. It yields the protein CASSLAGGVFYEQYF. V usage is TRBV5-1 and J usage is TRBJ2-7; TRBD1 aligns across 8 bases. V lost 0 bases to trimming and J lost 3 bases; unmatched junction nucleotides: 5. From germline, CDR1 is SGHRS and CDR2 YFSETQ. This CDR3 contains 15 residues. Together with reference TRBV5-1 and TRBJ2-7, the CDR3 gives the full variable domain: KAGVTQTPRYLIKTRGQQVTLSCSPISGHRSVSWYQQTPGQGLQFLFEYFSETQRNKGNFPGRFSGRQFSNSRSEMNVSTLELGDSALYLCASSLAGGVFYEQYFGPGTRLTVT.

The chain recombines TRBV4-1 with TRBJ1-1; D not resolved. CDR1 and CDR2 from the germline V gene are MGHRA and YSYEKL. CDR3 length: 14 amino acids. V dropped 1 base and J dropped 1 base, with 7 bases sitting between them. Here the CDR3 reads CASSQADGNTEAFF. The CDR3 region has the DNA TGCGCCAGCAGCCAAGCCGATGGGAACACTGAAGCTTTCTTT.

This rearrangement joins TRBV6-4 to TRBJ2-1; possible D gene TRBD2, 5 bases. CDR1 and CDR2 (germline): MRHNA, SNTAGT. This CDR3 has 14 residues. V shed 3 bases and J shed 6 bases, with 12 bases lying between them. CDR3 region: CASSDAAGGNEQFF. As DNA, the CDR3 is TGTGCCAGCAGTGATGCGGCAGGAGGCAATGAGCAGTTCTTC.

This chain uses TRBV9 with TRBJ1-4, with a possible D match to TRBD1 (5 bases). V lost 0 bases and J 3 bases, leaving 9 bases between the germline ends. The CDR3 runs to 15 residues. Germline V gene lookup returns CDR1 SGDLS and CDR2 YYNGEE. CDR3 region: CASSVEGLSNEKLFF. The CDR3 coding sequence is TGTGCCAGCAGCGTAGAGGGGCTGTCTAATGAAAAACTGTTTTTT.

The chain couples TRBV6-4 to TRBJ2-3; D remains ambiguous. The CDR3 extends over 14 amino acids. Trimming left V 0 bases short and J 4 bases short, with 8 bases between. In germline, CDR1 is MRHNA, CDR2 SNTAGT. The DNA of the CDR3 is TGTGCCAGCAGTGACTCGAGAGGTTCAGATACGCAGTATTTT. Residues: CASSDSRGSDTQYF.

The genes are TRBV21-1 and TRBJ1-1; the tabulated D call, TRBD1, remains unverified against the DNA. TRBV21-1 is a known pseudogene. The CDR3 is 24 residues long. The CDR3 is CASSKASHRGSHPFLILGDTEAFF. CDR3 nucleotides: TGTGCCAGCAGCAAAGCCAGCCACAGGGGGAGCCACCCTTTTTTAATATTGGGGGACACTGAAGCTTTCTTT.

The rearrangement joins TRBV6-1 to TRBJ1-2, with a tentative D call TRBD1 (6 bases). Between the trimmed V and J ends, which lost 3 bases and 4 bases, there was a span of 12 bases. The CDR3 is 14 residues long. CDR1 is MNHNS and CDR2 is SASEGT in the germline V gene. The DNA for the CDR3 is TGTGCCAGCAGTGAGGGGACCAGGGGCTATGGCTACACCTTC. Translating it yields CASSEGTRGYGYTF.

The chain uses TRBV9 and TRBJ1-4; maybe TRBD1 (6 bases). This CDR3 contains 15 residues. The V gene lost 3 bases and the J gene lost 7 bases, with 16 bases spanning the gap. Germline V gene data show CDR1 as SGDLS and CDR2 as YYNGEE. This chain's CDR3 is CASSEAPGQGEKLFF. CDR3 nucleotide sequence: TGTGCCAGCAGCGAGGCTCCGGGACAAGGTGAAAAACTGTTTTTT.

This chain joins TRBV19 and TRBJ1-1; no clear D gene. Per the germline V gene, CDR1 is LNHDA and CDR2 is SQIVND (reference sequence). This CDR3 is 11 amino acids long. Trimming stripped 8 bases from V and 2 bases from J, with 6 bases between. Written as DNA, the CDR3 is TGTGCCAGTGCACAAAACACTGAAGCTTTCTTT. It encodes CASAQNTEAFF.